Listed here is a single TCR beta chain. No cognate antigen has been identified for it. No much larger clone is present one base from it, and per-base qualities are unavailable. In Seattle, one collaborating source enrolled patients while the infection was active and tracked those patients longitudinally over the course of disease. Each collaborating institution followed its own protocols to collect whole blood in K2EDTA tubes. For TCRbeta analysis, collaborators shipped samples in one of three forms: frozen whole blood, isolated PBMCs, or DNA extracted from either of those sample types. TCRbeta CDR3 regions were amplified from genomic DNA by means of the immunoSEQ Assay, a bias-controlled multiplex PCR. As for the original processing: Within the assay, amplification of reference gene primers was used to estimate how many nucleated cells each sample contained. To quantify the absolute abundance of each unique TCRbeta CDR3 rearrangement, sequence reads were collapsed and filtered. For each sample, productive Simpson clonality was calculated as the square root of Simpson's diversity index across productive rearrangements. The table was pulled from immuneACCESS by TCRdb, which kept in-frame rearrangements only. Such tables lose some clones; where checked, under half of the loss comes from unresolved V genes, and the rest has no known cause. V and J calls and clone size follow that table, whereas D and trimming were derived from the DNA. The sample yields about 300,000 clones; 70% to 90% were counted once. Approximately 6.5% of the sample lies in the top ten.

These data come from a study of blood T cell repertoires in COVID-19 (dated by TCRdb to the early 2020s). In terms of the full investigation: Collaborator samples came from the United States, Italy and Spain and covered acute and convalescent phases of COVID-19. The prospective study material was composed of cDNA or gDNA derived from T cells, B-cell-depleted T cells, or PBMCs. Subjects who had been exposed to COVID-19, were actively infected with it, or had recovered from it provided the deeply sampled blood TCRbeta repertoires that made up the dataset. The repertoires were released in a freely available public database intended as a resource for research on the immune response to SARS-CoV-2. The samples were drawn from the first 160 participants of the ongoing ImmuneRACE study and from 1,254 subjects provided by 6 global collaborators. The sample metadata nearly always contained a de-identified subject ID, COVID-19 status, age in years and sex. Where available, HLA class I and class II types were taken from metadata supplied by the sample provider and were not determined by assay-based typing.

Counted from cysteine to phenylalanine, this CDR3 has 13 amino acids. The kept DNA is CDR3 alone, 39 bases in frame from the first base. V and J are truncated by 8 bases and 3 bases respectively, leaving an intervening sequence of 13 bases. The germline V gene (reference sequence) gives CDR1 as GTSNPN and CDR2 as SVGIG. What the research found in general, with its limitations: Clinical and demographic metadata were provided uncurated, with the amount varying by source and participant.

This clonotype was sampled from a woman between 45 and 65 years old with COVID-19, enrolled during active disease. Sequencing was done on a sample of peripheral blood. The chain couples TRBV30 to TRBJ2-2; too little of a D gene remains to name it. The CDR3 region reads CAQIPPYTGELFF. The DNA sequence is as follows: TGTGCCCAGATCCCCCCCTACACCGGGGAGCTGTTTTTT.